Listed below are T cell receptor beta chains from one sample, sequenced in a study of T cell responses to AZD1222 COVID-19 vaccine. The method was immunoSEQ multiplex PCR; TCRdb's version includes in-frame clones alone and lacks a portion of them. The table lists over 110,000 clones, just over 90% of them singletons. The sequencing here drew on peripheral blood, taken on day 0 of AZD1222 vaccination. These receptor sequences come from an adult in good health. CDR3s include the opening cysteine and the closing phenylalanine or tryptophan.

V gene	J gene	CDR3 protein
TRBV28	TRBJ1-4	CASTKGGAGRLIF
TRBV6-1	TRBJ1-1	CASIETAFEAFF
TRBV18	TRBJ1-2	CASSLRGDPYGYTF
TRBV5-6	TRBJ1-2	CASSFTGANYGYTF
TRBV5-5	TRBJ2-7	CASSLGLPPDYEQYF
TRBV9	TRBJ2-4	CASSVGVRAGAKNIQYF
TRBV5-6	TRBJ1-1	CASSLLTEFNTEAFF
TRBV3-1/TRBV3-2	TRBJ1-1	CASSPTDSMNTEAFF
TRBV2	TRBJ1-5	CASSAGWDQPQHF
TRBV6-6	TRBJ2-7	CASNPQGQSRGEQYF
TRBV15	TRBJ1-5	CATSRDTILQPQHF
TRBV7-9	TRBJ2-7	CASSLVVGDSEQYF
TRBV6-1	TRBJ2-1	CASSEFGLADDEQFF
TRBV5-6	TRBJ2-1	CASSSDPSSYNEQFF
TRBV6-2/TRBV6-3	TRBJ1-2	CASSLSQGYGYTF
TRBV11-2	TRBJ2-7	CASSFGGGGSYEQYF
TRBV4-1	TRBJ2-7	CASSQGLNRGNDEQYF
TRBV5-1	TRBJ1-1	CASSFSRVAGEAFF
TRBV7-9	TRBJ1-1	CASSLGVGTEAFF
TRBV15	TRBJ2-7	CATSRGRTGLYEQYF
TRBV5-1	TRBJ2-7	CASSSRDISYEQYF
TRBV6-6	TRBJ1-6	CASSPSDGAWGSPLHF
TRBV5-4	TRBJ2-7	CASSHTGSHEQYF
TRBV11-3	TRBJ1-1	CASSLRGDTEAFF
TRBV12-3/TRBV12-4	TRBJ1-2	CASSPRQDYGYTF
TRBV6-5	TRBJ1-1	CASSWVVGSTEAFF
TRBV4-1	TRBJ1-1	CASSLMTGDTEAFF
TRBV19	TRBJ1-3	CASSIEGSSGNTIYF
TRBV6-5	TRBJ1-2	CATLGEGWYYTF
TRBV28	TRBJ1-2	CASSLDTGLGYTF
TRBV6-6	TRBJ2-7	CASSFSGGYEQYF
TRBV3-1/TRBV3-2	TRBJ2-2	CASSPFGLGANTGELFF
TRBV6-1	TRBJ1-5	CASSESRDNPSRPQHF
TRBV4-1	TRBJ1-2	CASSQEGRGYGYTF
TRBV15	TRBJ2-7	CATSTGGVEQYF
TRBV6-2/TRBV6-3	TRBJ2-2	CASSLEVNTGELFF
TRBV6-5	TRBJ2-7	CASRARGFYEQYF
TRBV18	TRBJ1-1	CASSHRAGWPEAFF